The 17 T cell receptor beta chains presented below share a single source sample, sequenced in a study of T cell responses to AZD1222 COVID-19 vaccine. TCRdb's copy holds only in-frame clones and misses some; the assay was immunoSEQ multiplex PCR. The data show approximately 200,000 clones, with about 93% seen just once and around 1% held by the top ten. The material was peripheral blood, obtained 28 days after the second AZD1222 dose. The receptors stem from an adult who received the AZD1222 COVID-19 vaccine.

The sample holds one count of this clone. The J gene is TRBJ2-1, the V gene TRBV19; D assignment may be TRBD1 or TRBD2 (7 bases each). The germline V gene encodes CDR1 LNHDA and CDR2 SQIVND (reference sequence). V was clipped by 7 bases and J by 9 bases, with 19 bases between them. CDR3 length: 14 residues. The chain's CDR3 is CASTGRGRSGEQFF. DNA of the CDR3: TGTGCCAGTACGGGGAGGGGGCGGTCTGGTGAGCAGTTCTTC.

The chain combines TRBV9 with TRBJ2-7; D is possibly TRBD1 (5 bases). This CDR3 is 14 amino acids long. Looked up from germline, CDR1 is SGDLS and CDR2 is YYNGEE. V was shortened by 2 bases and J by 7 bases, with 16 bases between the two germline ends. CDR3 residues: CASSVAETVQEQYF. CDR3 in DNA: TGTGCCAGCAGCGTGGCTGAGACAGTCCAAGAGCAGTACTTC.

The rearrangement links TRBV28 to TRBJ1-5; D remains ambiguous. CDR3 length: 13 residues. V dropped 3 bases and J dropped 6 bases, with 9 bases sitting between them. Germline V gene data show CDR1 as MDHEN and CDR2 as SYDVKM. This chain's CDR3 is CASSFLTAQPQHF. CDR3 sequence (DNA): TGTGCCAGCAGTTTTTTAACTGCTCAGCCCCAGCATTTT.

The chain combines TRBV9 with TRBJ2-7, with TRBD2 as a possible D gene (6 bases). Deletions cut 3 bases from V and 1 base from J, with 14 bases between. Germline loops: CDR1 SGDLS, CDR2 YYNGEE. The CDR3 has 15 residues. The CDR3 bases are TGTGCCAGCAGCGCCTCCGGGACTTCTTCCTACGAGCAGTACTTC. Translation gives CASSASGTSSYEQYF.

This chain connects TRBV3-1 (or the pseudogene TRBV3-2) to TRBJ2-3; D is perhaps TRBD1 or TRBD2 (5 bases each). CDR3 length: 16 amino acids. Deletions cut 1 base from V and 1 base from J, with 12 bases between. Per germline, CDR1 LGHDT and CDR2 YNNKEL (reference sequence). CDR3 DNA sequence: TGTGCCAGCAGCCAAGGGACTGGGGCCCGCACAGATACGCAGTATTTT. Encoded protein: CASSQGTGARTDTQYF.

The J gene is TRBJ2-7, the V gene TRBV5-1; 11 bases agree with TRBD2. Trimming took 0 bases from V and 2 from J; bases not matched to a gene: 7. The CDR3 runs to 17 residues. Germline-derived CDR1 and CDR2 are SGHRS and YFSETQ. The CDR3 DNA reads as TGCGCCAGCAGCTTGGCCGGTGATAGCGGGGGGGCCTACGAGCAGTACTTC. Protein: CASSLAGDSGGAYEQYF. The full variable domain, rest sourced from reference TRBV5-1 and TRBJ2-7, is KAGVTQTPRYLIKTRGQQVTLSCSPISGHRSVSWYQQTPGQGLQFLFEYFSETQRNKGNFPGRFSGRQFSNSRSEMNVSTLELGDSALYLCASSLAGDSGGAYEQYFGPGTRLTVT.

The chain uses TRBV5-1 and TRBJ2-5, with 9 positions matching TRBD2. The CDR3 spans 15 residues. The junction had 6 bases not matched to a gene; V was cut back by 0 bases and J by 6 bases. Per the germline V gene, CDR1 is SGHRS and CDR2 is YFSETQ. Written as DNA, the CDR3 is TGCGCCAGCAGCTTGGAGGGACTAGCTCCGCAGACCCAGTACTTC. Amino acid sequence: CASSLEGLAPQTQYF. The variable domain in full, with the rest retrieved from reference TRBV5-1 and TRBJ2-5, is KAGVTQTPRYLIKTRGQQVTLSCSPISGHRSVSWYQQTPGQGLQFLFEYFSETQRNKGNFPGRFSGRQFSNSRSEMNVSTLELGDSALYLCASSLEGLAPQTQYFGPGTRLLVL.

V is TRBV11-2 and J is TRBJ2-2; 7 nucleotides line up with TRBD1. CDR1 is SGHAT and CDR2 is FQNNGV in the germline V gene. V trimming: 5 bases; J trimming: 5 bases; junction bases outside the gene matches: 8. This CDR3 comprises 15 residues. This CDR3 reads CASSPRQGRTGELFF. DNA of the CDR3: TGTGCCAGCAGCCCCCGACAGGGAAGGACCGGGGAGCTGTTTTTT.

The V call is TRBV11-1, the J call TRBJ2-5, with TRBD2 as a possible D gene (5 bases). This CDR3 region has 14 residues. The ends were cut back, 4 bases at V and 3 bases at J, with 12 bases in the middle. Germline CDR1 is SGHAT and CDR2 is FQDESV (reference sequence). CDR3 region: CASSSGLRKETQYF. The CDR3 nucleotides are TGTGCCAGCAGCTCAGGACTGAGAAAAGAGACCCAGTACTTC.

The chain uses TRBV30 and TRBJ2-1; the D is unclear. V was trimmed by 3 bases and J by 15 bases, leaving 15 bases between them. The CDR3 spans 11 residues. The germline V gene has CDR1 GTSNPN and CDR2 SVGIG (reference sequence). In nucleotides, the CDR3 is TGTGCCTGGAGGGCCATGAATGGTGCGTTCTTC. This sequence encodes CAWRAMNGAFF. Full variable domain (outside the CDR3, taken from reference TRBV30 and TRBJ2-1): SQTIHQWPATLVQPVGSPLSLECTVEGTSNPNLYWYRQAAGRGLQLLFYSVGIGQISSEVPQNLSASRPQDRQFILSSKKLLLSDSGFYLCAWRAMNGAFFGPGTRLTVL.

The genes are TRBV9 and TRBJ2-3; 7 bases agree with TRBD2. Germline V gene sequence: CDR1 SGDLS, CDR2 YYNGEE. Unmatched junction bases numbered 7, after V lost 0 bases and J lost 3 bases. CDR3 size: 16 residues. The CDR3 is CASSVGSGVTTDTQYF. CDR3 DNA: TGTGCCAGCAGCGTAGGCAGCGGGGTTACGACAGATACGCAGTATTTT.

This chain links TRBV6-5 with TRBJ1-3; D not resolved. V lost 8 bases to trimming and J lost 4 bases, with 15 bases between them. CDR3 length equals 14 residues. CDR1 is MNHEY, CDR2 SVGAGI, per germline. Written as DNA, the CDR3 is TGTGCCAGCTCAGGCAGGTTCGAGGGAAACACCATATATTTT. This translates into CASSGRFEGNTIYF.

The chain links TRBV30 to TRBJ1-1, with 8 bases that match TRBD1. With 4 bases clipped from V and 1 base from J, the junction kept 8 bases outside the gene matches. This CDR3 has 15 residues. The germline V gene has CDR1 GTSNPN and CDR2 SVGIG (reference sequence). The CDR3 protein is CAWKDRGRGNTEAFF. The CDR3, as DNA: TGTGCCTGGAAAGACAGGGGCAGGGGGAACACTGAAGCTTTCTTT. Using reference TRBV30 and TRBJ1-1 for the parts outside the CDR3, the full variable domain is SQTIHQWPATLVQPVGSPLSLECTVEGTSNPNLYWYRQAAGRGLQLLFYSVGIGQISSEVPQNLSASRPQDRQFILSSKKLLLSDSGFYLCAWKDRGRGNTEAFFGQGTRLTVV.

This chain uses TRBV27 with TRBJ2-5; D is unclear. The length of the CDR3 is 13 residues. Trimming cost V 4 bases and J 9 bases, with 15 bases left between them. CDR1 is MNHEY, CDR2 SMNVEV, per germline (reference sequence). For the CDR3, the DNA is TGTGCCAGCAGTTCAGTATCGCCCGCGGCCCAGTACTTC. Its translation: CASSSVSPAAQYF.

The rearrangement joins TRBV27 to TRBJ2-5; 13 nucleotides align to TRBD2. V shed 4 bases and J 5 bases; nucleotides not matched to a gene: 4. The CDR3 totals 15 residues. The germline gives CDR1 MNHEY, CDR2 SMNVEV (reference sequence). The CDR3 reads CASSSMTSGGETQYF. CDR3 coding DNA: TGTGCCAGCAGTTCAATGACTAGCGGGGGGGAGACCCAGTACTTC.

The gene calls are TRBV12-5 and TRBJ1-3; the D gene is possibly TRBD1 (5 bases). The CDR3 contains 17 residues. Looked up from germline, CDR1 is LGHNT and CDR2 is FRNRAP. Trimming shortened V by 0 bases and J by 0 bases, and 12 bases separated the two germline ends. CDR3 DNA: TGTGCTAGTGGTTTGGTACTAGAGGGGTACTCTGGAAACACCATATATTTT. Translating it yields CASGLVLEGYSGNTIYF.

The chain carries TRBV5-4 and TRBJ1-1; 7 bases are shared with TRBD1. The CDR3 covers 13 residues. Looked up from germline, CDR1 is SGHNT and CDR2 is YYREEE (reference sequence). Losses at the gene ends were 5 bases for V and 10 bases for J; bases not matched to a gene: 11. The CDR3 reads CASSLDRARRAFF. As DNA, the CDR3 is TGTGCCAGCAGTCTTGACAGGGCTAGGCGAGCTTTCTTT. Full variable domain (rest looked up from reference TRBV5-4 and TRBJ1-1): ETGVTQSPTHLIKTRGQQVTLRCSSQSGHNTVSWYQQALGQGPQFIFQYYREEENGRGNFPPRFSGLQFPNYSSELNVNALELDDSALYLCASSLDRARRAFFGQGTRLTVV.